This is a list of T cell receptor beta chains from one sample in a study of siplizumab effects on memory and regulatory T cells. Measured with immunoSEQ multiplex PCR; TCRdb has only the in-frame clones, and not every one. The table includes around 65,000 clones, 70% to 85% detected once. The sample was memory CD4+ T cells sorted from blood. These receptors all come from a human donor in good health. Each CDR3 is given with its conserved first and last residue. Each record gives: D gene, V gene, J gene, clone size, CDR3 DNA, CDR3 protein. The D gene is left open where the match is weak. Not every row has a clone size; where given, it reads once, few, many or a size class.

.	TRBV7-8	TRBJ2-1	.	TGTGCCAGCAGCCCGTTCCGGGTGAGCGCCTACAATGAGCAGTTCTTC	CASSPFRVSAYNEQFF
.	TRBV18	TRBJ1-1	.	TGTGCCAGCTCACCATGGTCCAGCAGCACTGAAGCTTTCTTT	CASSPWSSSTEAFF
.	TRBV5-1	TRBJ1-2	.	TGCGCCAGCAGCTTGGACGGAGGGAACTATGGCTACACCTTC	CASSLDGGNYGYTF
.	TRBV29-1	TRBJ1-2	.	TGCAGCGTTGAGAGGCAGCCCTCCCCTAACTATGGCTACACCTTC	CSVERQPSPNYGYTF
.	TRBV7-2	TRBJ2-1	few	TGTGCCAGCAGCTACTATGGTAATGAGCAGTTCTTC	CASSYYGNEQFF
.	TRBV7-9	TRBJ1-5	.	TGTGCCAGCAGCTCAGGGTATAGCAATCAGCCCCAGCATTTT	CASSSGYSNQPQHF
TRBD2	TRBV7-2	TRBJ2-5	.	TGTGCCAGCAGCCCTCGGACTAGCGGGGGGGGAGAGACCCAGTACTTC	CASSPRTSGGGETQYF
.	TRBV5-5	TRBJ1-1	once	TGTGCCAGCAGCTTCTCTGGGGATAAGAGGAACACTGAAGCTTTCTTT	CASSFSGDKRNTEAFF
.	TRBV23-1	TRBJ1-1	.	TGCGCCAGCAGTCAAGTGCTGGACGTGGCTTTCTTT	CASSQVLDVAFF
.	TRBV4-1	TRBJ2-5	.	TGCGCCAGCAGCCAAGGGCTCCAAGAGACCCAGTACTTC	CASSQGLQETQYF
.	TRBV29-1	TRBJ1-5	.	TGCAGCGTTTGTACAGGGTGGGGGGCTAATCAGCCCCAGCATTTT	CSVCTGWGANQPQHF
.	TRBV28	TRBJ1-1	.	TGTGCCAGCAGTCCGAGCCGGCCACAAGCTTTCTTT	CASSPSRPQAFF
.	TRBV10-3	TRBJ1-2	.	TGTGCCATCAGTGAAACAGGGAATGGCTACACCTTC	CAISETGNGYTF
.	TRBV5-4	TRBJ2-5	few	TGTGCCAGCAGCTTAGGAGGCAACCAAGAGACCCAGTACTTC	CASSLGGNQETQYF
TRBD1	TRBV5-1	TRBJ2-1	.	TGCGCCAGCAGGACATACGGGACAGATTACAATGAGCAGTTCTTC	CASRTYGTDYNEQFF
.	TRBV5-1	TRBJ2-3	.	TGCGCCAGTTCGAACGCGGGGGCCGGCACAGATACGCAGTATTTT	CASSNAGAGTDTQYF
.	TRBV6-5	TRBJ2-1	.	TGTGCCAGCAGTTCTACCCGGACTTCGCAGTTCTTC	CASSSTRTSQFF
.	TRBV7-9	TRBJ2-1	.	TGTGCCAGCAGCTTATCGGATGAGCAGTTCTTC	CASSLSDEQFF
TRBD2	TRBV29-1	TRBJ2-1	.	TGCAGCGTCCCTAGCGGACCCTACAATGAGCAGTTCTTC	CSVPSGPYNEQFF
.	TRBV18	TRBJ1-1	.	TGTGCCAGCTCATCTCAGGGTGGGATCACTGAAGCTTTCTTT	CASSSQGGITEAFF
TRBD1	TRBV14	TRBJ2-7	once	TGTGCCAGCAGCTACCGGACAGGCTACGAGCAGTACTTC	CASSYRTGYEQYF
TRBD2	TRBV6-9	TRBJ2-7	once	TGTGCCAGCAGTCCGATGGGAGGGGCCCTCTCCGAGCAGTACTTC	CASSPMGGALSEQYF
.	TRBV7-2	TRBJ1-2	.	TGTGCCAGCAGGCCTCGTTGGGACTATGGCTACACCTTC	CASRPRWDYGYTF
.	TRBV4-2	TRBJ1-2	.	TGTGCCAGCAGCCAAGAAAATCAGGTAGCATATGGCTACACCTTC	CASSQENQVAYGYTF
.	TRBV5-1	TRBJ2-2	.	TGCGCCAGCAGCTTGATAGACGCGAACACCGGGGAGCTGTTTTTT	CASSLIDANTGELFF
.	TRBV7-7	TRBJ1-2	.	TGTGCCAGCAGCTTCCCGAAGGAGGAAAACTATGGCTACACCTTC	CASSFPKEENYGYTF
TRBD1	TRBV27	TRBJ1-2	once	TGTGCCAGCAGTCCCCGGGACAGGGGTGCGCGTGGCTACACCTTC	CASSPRDRGARGYTF
TRBD1	TRBV5-1	TRBJ2-1	.	TGCGCCAGCAGCCCCCACCGGGACAGAGTACACAATGAGCAGTTCTTC	CASSPHRDRVHNEQFF
.	TRBV29-1	TRBJ2-2	.	TGCAGCGCTCAAGGGGTAGCAGGGAAAGACACCGGGGAGCTGTTTTTT	CSAQGVAGKDTGELFF
.	TRBV6-5	TRBJ1-4	once	TGTGCCAGCCATCAGGGCCTCAATGAAAAACTGTTTTTT	CASHQGLNEKLFF
.	TRBV15	TRBJ1-5	.	TGTGCCACCAGCTACTACAGGGACTGGAGACAGCCCCAGCATTTT	CATSYYRDWRQPQHF
.	TRBV5-1	TRBJ2-6	.	TGCGCCAGCAGCTTGGCTCAGAGCTCTGGGGCCAACGTCCTGACTTTC	CASSLAQSSGANVLTF
.	TRBV2	TRBJ1-6	.	TGTGCCAGCAGTGTCCGGGGGGGACGAGATAATTCACCCCTCCACTTT	CASSVRGGRDNSPLHF
TRBD2	TRBV7-8	TRBJ2-5	.	TGTGCCAGCAGCTTAGGGGCGGGGGGGCGAAAGACCCAGTACTTC	CASSLGAGGRKTQYF
.	TRBV19	TRBJ1-1	.	TGTGCCAGTAGTATTGGTCGGAACACTGAAGCTTTCTTT	CASSIGRNTEAFF
.	TRBV28	TRBJ2-5	.	TGTGCCAGCAGTTCCCTACAAGGGCTTCAAGAGACCCAGTACTTC	CASSSLQGLQETQYF
.	TRBV12-5	TRBJ2-5	.	TGTGCTAGTGGTCCCCGGGACGCCCAGGAGACCCAGTACTTC	CASGPRDAQETQYF
TRBD2	TRBV10-3	TRBJ2-5	.	TGTGCCATCAGTGACGGCGGGGGGGCGGAGACCCAGTACTTC	CAISDGGGAETQYF
.	TRBV10-1	TRBJ2-5	.	TGCGCCAATTGGGGACGTAGGCCCTTCGGGGAGACCCAGTACTTC	CANWGRRPFGETQYF
.	TRBV12-5	TRBJ2-7	.	TGTGCTAGTGGTTCCACTTGGGGTTTATACTTC	CASGSTWGLYF
.	TRBV10-3	TRBJ1-2	.	TGTGCCATCAGTGAGTCGATCGGACGTGACGGGAACTATGGCTACACCTTC	CAISESIGRDGNYGYTF
TRBD2	TRBV7-3	TRBJ2-3	.	TGTGCCAGCAGCTTACAAAGCGGGGGACCCACAGATACGCAGTATTTT	CASSLQSGGPTDTQYF
.	TRBV6-1	TRBJ2-2	.	TGTGCCAGCAGTGAAGCTTTCATCGGGAGTGGGAGCGGGGAGCTGTTTTTT	CASSEAFIGSGSGELFF
.	TRBV15	TRBJ1-1	.	TGTGCCACCAGCAGAGATAATTTTAACACTGAAGCTTTCTTT	CATSRDNFNTEAFF
TRBD1	TRBV5-1	TRBJ1-2	.	TGCGCCAGCAGCTTCGGACAGGTCGATGGCTACACCTTC	CASSFGQVDGYTF